The present T cell receptor (beta chain) was sequenced within a study of CD8 T cells in ankylosing spondylitis. CDR1 is SGHRS and CDR2 is YFSETQ in the germline V gene. The CDR3 loop spans 17 amino acids. V lost 1 base, J lost 3 bases, and 11 bases stayed unmatched. Ten or more counts support this clonotype. No antigen is known for it. Study findings and constraints: What appeared characteristic of ankylosing spondylitis blood was a TCR beta motif of eight or nine highly homologous variants. Clones that were linked to disease were CD8+ and were relatively rare in peripheral blood. Existing reports had already noted some motif variants in reactive arthritis synovial fluid and blood.

TCRdb fed the 5' RACE reads into MiXCR, producing one record per CDR3 protein. The sample carries roughly 490,000 distinct CDR3 sequences, roughly 5.3% recorded once. The chain couples TRBV5-1 to TRBJ2-3; 7 positions agree with TRBD1. Sequenced: blood, either unsorted or a sorted T cell fraction (not recorded which). The clonotype was recovered from a male donor with ankylosing spondylitis. The CDR3 region has the DNA TGCGCCAGCAGCTTGCGGGACAGTTCCCGGGATACAGATACGCAGTATTTT. Translating gives CASSLRDSSRDTDTQYF.